This TCR beta chain came from a study of blood T cell repertoires in COVID-19. In the study overall: PBMCs, B-cell-depleted T cells, or T cells provided the cDNA or gDNA that made up the material.

The V and J ends lost 6 bases and 0 bases, in that order; junction bases with no gene match: 0. The CDR3 loop spans 14 amino acids. Germline CDR1 and CDR2: LNHDA and SQIVND (reference sequence). Produced via immunoSEQ multiplex PCR; TCRdb's table is partial and in-frame only. The data show about 240,000 clones, approximately 83% seen once. The origin of this receptor is a woman aged 35 to 49 with acute COVID-19. The chain recombines TRBV19 with TRBJ2-3; TRBD2 aligns across 10 bases. The specimen sequenced was PBMCs or T cells enriched from blood (not recorded which). CDR3 bases: TGTGCCAGTAGGACTAGCGGGAGCACAGATACGCAGTATTTT. The encoded protein is CASRTSGSTDTQYF.